Included here is one T cell receptor beta chain sequence, with context. This CDR3 has 17 amino acids. From germline, CDR1 is GTSNPN and CDR2 SVGIG (reference sequence). V lost 2 bases and J lost 0; bases outside the gene matches: 9. Profiling relied on immunoSEQ multiplex PCR, and the TCRdb table lists in-frame clones only, not all of them. The table lists roughly 100,000 clones, 80% to 90% of them singletons. This entry comes from a study of blood T cell repertoires in COVID-19. Study-level background: The study drew acute and convalescent COVID-19 samples from the United States, Italy and Spain. The cDNA or gDNA used as material had been derived from T cells, B-cell-depleted T cells, or PBMCs.

The sequenced material came from peripheral blood. The chain is built from TRBV30 and TRBJ1-5, with 8 nucleotides matching TRBD1. This TCR came from a human donor in a cohort sampled during active COVID-19. CDR3 bases: TGTGCCTGGAGTTCGCCGATGGGACAGGCTAGCAATCAGCCCCAGCATTTT. Its translation: CAWSSPMGQASNQPQHF.